This T cell receptor beta chain was identified during a study of cytomegalovirus exposure and HLA in healthy donors. Whole-study results and caveats: Per a prior analysis, the majority of TCR beta V segments were productive roughly 90% or roughly 30% of the time. Upon later analysis, TCR association rates were observed to vary by HLA locus, being highest for DRB1 and lowest for HLA-C.

At sampling all donors were nominally healthy, likely with unrecorded immune exposures. The V gene lost 1 base and the J gene lost 0 bases, with 10 bases spanning the gap. Germline assignment: CDR1 LNHDA and CDR2 SQIVND (reference sequence). This CDR3 comprises 16 residues. It was with 60 Vbeta and 13 Jbeta primers that the PCR ran. The method was immunoSEQ multiplex PCR; TCRdb's version includes in-frame clones alone and lacks a portion of them. This sample has under 150,000 clones, with around 70% found just once. Remarks on this clone: No antigen is known for it.

The V call is TRBV19, the J call TRBJ1-5; a possible D gene is TRBD1 (5 bases). The sequencing sample was made of PBMCs. The clonotype was recovered from a woman aged 55-69 years in good health and CMV-seropositive. The CDR3 is CASSIVGGHSNQPQHF. The CDR3 DNA reads TGTGCCAGTAGTATAGTGGGAGGACATAGCAATCAGCCCCAGCATTTT.